Shown below are 18 T cell receptor beta chains from a single sample sequenced in a study of shared clonotypes between healthy human individuals. The assay was immunoSEQ multiplex PCR, and TCRdb's table has in-frame clones only and misses some. The data contain about a million clones, around 77% of them singletons. The sequenced material came from memory CD4+ T cells from PBMCs. As for subset: CD45RA-negative fraction. These TCRs come from a young man in good health. Some clones in this sample may be carry-over from other donors' samples.

The chain has TRBV5-4 and TRBJ2-7; D is undetermined. V shed 4 bases and J shed 2 bases, with 13 bases lying between them. Per germline, CDR1 SGHNT and CDR2 YYREEE (reference sequence). The CDR3 is 14 amino acids. This chain's CDR3 is CASSPAGATYEQYF. The CDR3 bases are TGTGCCAGCAGCCCGGCAGGAGCCACCTACGAGCAGTACTTC.

This clone occurred once. The chain links TRBV4-3 to TRBJ2-7, with D unclear. The V gene lost 4 bases and the J gene lost 0 bases, with 16 bases spanning the gap. Looked up from germline, CDR1 is LGHNA and CDR2 is YSLEER. This CDR3 is 16 amino acids long. The CDR3 loop reads CASSLPSPESSYEQYF. DNA of the CDR3: TGCGCCAGCAGCCTTCCGAGTCCCGAAAGCTCCTACGAGCAGTACTTC.

This clone has a handful of counts. This chain uses TRBV6-5 with TRBJ1-1; D ambiguous. V dropped 0 bases and J dropped 6 bases, with 2 bases sitting between them. This CDR3 has 11 amino acids. Germline V CDR1 and CDR2: MNHEY, SVGAGI. Here the CDR3 reads CASSYSAEAFF. The CDR3 nucleotides read TGTGCCAGCAGTTACTCGGCTGAAGCTTTCTTT.

The chain employs TRBV30 and TRBJ2-1, with 11 bases aligning to TRBD2. The junction had 9 bases not matched to a gene; V was cut back by 0 bases and J by 5 bases. Per germline, CDR1 GTSNPN and CDR2 SVGIG (reference sequence). This CDR3 contains 17 residues. The CDR3 reads CAWSVPPRGLADNEQFF. The CDR3 DNA reads as TGTGCCTGGAGTGTTCCCCCGAGGGGACTAGCGGACAATGAGCAGTTCTTC.

The chain is built from TRBV9 and TRBJ2-3; D tentatively reads TRBD1 or TRBD2 (5 bases each). The V and J ends lost 3 bases and 1 base respectively, with 15 bases between them. This CDR3 has 16 residues. Germline V gives CDR1 SGDLS, CDR2 YYNGEE. CDR3 amino acids: CASSAGQGSRTDTQYF. The CDR3 coding sequence is TGTGCCAGCAGCGCGGGGCAGGGCTCCCGCACAGATACGCAGTATTTT. Filled out from reference TRBV9 and TRBJ2-3, the complete variable domain reads DSGVTQTPKHLITATGQRVTLRCSPRSGDLSVYWYQQSLDQGLQFLIQYYNGEERAKGNILERFSAQQFPDLHSELNLSSLELGDSALYFCASSAGQGSRTDTQYFGPGTRLTVL.

The chain recombines TRBV7-7 with TRBJ2-2; D uncertain. CDR1 is SSHAT, CDR2 FNYEAQ, per germline (reference sequence). This CDR3 has 15 residues. The germline V and J ends were trimmed by 0 bases and 3 bases, with 8 bases remaining between them. The chain's CDR3 is CASSLAEGYTGELFF. The CDR3 DNA follows: TGTGCCAGCAGCTTAGCGGAAGGATACACCGGGGAGCTGTTTTTT.

The V and J genes are TRBV4-1 and TRBJ1-3, with D possibly matching TRBD1 (5 bases). V was cut by 0 bases and J by 2 bases, with 14 bases left in between. The CDR3 totals 17 residues. Germline V lookup: CDR1 MGHRA, CDR2 YSYEKL. The CDR3 DNA reads TGCGCCAGCAGCCAAGATTTGGTCGGGGGAACTGGAAACACCATATATTTT. It yields the protein CASSQDLVGGTGNTIYF.

The chain uses TRBV30 and TRBJ2-5; D may be TRBD2 (5 bases). The CDR3 extends over 11 amino acids. The germline V gene encodes CDR1 GTSNPN and CDR2 SVGIG (reference sequence). V lost 3 bases and J 7 bases, leaving 9 bases between the germline ends. DNA of the CDR3: TGTGCCTGGAGGTCCGAGGGGACCCAGTACTTC. Its protein product is CAWRSEGTQYF.

This clone was seen a single time. The chain employs TRBV7-2 and TRBJ2-6, with 10 bases identical to TRBD1. The germline CDR1 and CDR2 sequences are SGHTA and FQGNSA. Unmatched junction bases numbered 8, after V lost 3 bases and J lost 0 bases. The CDR3 consists of 19 residues. The CDR3 bases are TGTGCCAGCAGCTTGGGGGGACAGGGGAGACCCTCTGGGGCCAACGTCCTGACTTTC. Amino acid sequence: CASSLGGQGRPSGANVLTF. Combining the CDR3 with reference TRBV7-2 and TRBJ2-6 gives the whole variable domain GAGVSQSPSNKVTEKGKDVELRCDPISGHTALYWYRQSLGQGLEFLIYFQGNSAPDKSGLPSDRFSAERTGGSVSTLTIQRTQQEDSAVYLCASSLGGQGRPSGANVLTFGAGSRLTVL.

This sequence joins TRBV7-2 and TRBJ2-3; D uncertain. The CDR3 consists of 14 residues. Trimming removed 0 bases at V and 5 bases at J, with 9 bases between. Germline V gene data show CDR1 as SGHTA and CDR2 as FQGNSA. CDR3 sequence (DNA): TGTGCCAGCAGCTTAGCGCAGTATGGAGATACGCAGTATTTT. As protein: CASSLAQYGDTQYF.

The chain has TRBV28 and TRBJ2-5, with a tentative D call TRBD1 (6 bases). The CDR3 totals 14 residues. V shed 1 base and J shed 5 bases, with 11 bases lying between them. The germline gives CDR1 MDHEN, CDR2 SYDVKM. In DNA form, the CDR3 reads TGTGCCAGCAGTTTATTTAGGGGGATGGAGACCCAGTACTTC. Protein product: CASSLFRGMETQYF.

This clone was seen a single time. The chain combines TRBV5-1 with TRBJ1-1; a weak D match, TRBD1 (6 bases). The V end was cut by 5 bases, the J end by 4 bases, with 18 bases between. The CDR3 contains 15 residues. In germline, CDR1 is SGHRS, CDR2 YFSETQ. This CDR3 reads CASSFAGVEGTEAFF. The CDR3 region has the DNA TGCGCCAGCAGTTTTGCAGGGGTGGAGGGCACTGAAGCTTTCTTT.

This rearrangement joins TRBV28 to TRBJ2-7, with 8 bases lining up with TRBD1. V lost 2 bases to trimming and J lost 6 bases; unmatched junction nucleotides: 3. Germline CDR1 reads MDHEN; CDR2 reads SYDVKM. The CDR3 has 13 amino acids. The CDR3 DNA follows: TGTGCCAGCAGTTTACAGGGGGCGGTCGAGCAGTACTTC. Translating it yields CASSLQGAVEQYF.

In its sample, this clone was seen a few times. This sequence joins TRBV7-8 and TRBJ2-1; D gene ambiguous. The V and J ends lost 3 bases and 0 bases respectively, with 12 bases between them. CDR1 and CDR2 from the germline V gene are SGHVS and FQNEAQ. This CDR3 has 16 residues. The CDR3 is CASSLLFMSSYNEQFF. CDR3 in DNA: TGTGCCAGCAGCTTGCTCTTCATGAGCTCCTACAATGAGCAGTTCTTC.

J is TRBJ2-1 and V is TRBV27, with 9 bases identical to TRBD1. This CDR3 contains 14 residues. The ends lost 4 bases at V and 7 bases at J; junction bases unmatched: 5. Germline-derived CDR1 and CDR2 are MNHEY and SMNVEV (reference sequence). CDR3 sequence: CASSSTGGRNEQFF. The CDR3 DNA reads TGTGCCAGCAGTTCTACAGGGGGCCGGAATGAGCAGTTCTTC.

This rearrangement joins TRBV28 to TRBJ2-4, with D perhaps given as TRBD1 or TRBD2 (5 bases each). This CDR3 contains 16 residues. Trimming shortened V by 1 base and J by 2 bases, and 12 bases separated the two germline ends. Germline assignment: CDR1 MDHEN and CDR2 SYDVKM. The CDR3 reads CASSLYGAGPKNIQYF. DNA for the CDR3: TGTGCCAGCAGTTTATACGGGGCCGGTCCCAAAAACATTCAGTACTTC.

This chain uses TRBV12-2 with TRBJ2-2; the DNA was not compared with TRBD2, the D call given in the table. TRBV12-2 counts as a pseudogene. This CDR3 has 17 residues. The CDR3 is CASRLAMGRAFHGELFF. CDR3 in DNA: TGTGCAAGTCGCTTAGCGATGGGGAGGGCATTTCACGGGGAGCTGTTTTTT.

This clone was seen a few times. The J gene is TRBJ1-2, the V gene TRBV29-1; maybe TRBD1 (5 bases). The CDR3 runs to 14 residues. Trimming pared 4 bases from V and 0 bases from J, leaving 12 bases between. Germline CDR1 is SQVTM and CDR2 is ANQGSEA. CDR3 sequence: CSVVRGSPNYGYTF. In DNA, the CDR3 is TGCAGCGTTGTGAGGGGAAGTCCTAACTATGGCTACACCTTC.